This T cell receptor beta chain came from a study of shared clonotypes between healthy human individuals. Profiling relied on immunoSEQ multiplex PCR, and the TCRdb table lists in-frame clones only, not all of them. The sample has roughly 2.1 million clones; approximately 94% are singletons. The germline CDR1 and CDR2 sequences are MNHEY and SVGAGI. Trimming stripped 6 bases from V and 1 base from J, with 10 bases between. The CDR3 loop spans 13 amino acids. This clone was seen a single time. Its matching antigen is unknown. Naive-designated CD8 cells lacked CD45RO, were positively enriched for CCR7, and omitted terminally differentiated effector memory CD45RA+ cells. The study, taken as a whole, reports: Sequencing depth was expected to influence donor clonotype sharing. Estimated richness values were generally larger in naive subsets than in memory subsets.

This rearrangement joins TRBV6-5 to TRBJ2-7; the D gene is possibly TRBD1 (6 bases). The material sequenced was naive CD8+ T cells from PBMCs. The TCR originated in a young man in good health. Some clones in this sample may be carry-over from other donors' samples. Written as DNA, the CDR3 is TGTGCCAGCAGGTACAGGGCATCCTACGAGCAGTACTTC. Protein: CASRYRASYEQYF.